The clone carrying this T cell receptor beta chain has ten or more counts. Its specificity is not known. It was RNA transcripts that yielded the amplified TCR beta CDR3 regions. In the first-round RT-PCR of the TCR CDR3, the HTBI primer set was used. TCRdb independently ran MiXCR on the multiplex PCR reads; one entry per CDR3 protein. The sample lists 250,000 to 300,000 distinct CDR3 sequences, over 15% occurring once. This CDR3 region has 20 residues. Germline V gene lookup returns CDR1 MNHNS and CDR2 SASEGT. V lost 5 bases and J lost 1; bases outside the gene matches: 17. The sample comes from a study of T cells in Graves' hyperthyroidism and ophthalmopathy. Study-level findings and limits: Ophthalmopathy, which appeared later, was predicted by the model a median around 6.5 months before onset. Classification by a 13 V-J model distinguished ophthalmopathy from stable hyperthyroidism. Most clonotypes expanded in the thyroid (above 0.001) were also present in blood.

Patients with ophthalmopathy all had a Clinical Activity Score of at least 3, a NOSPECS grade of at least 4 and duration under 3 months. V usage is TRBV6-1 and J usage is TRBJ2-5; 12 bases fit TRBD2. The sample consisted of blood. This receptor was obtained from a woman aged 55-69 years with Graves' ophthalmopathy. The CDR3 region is CASSYPPSSGRARFQETQYF. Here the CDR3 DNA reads TGTGCCAGCAGTTACCCGCCCTCTAGCGGGAGGGCCAGGTTCCAAGAGACCCAGTACTTC.